The entry below gives a single TCR beta chain sequence along with its context. Antigen unknown. The sample belongs to a study of T cells in Graves' hyperthyroidism and ophthalmopathy. Study-level points and caveats: Among clonotypes expanded in thyroid above 0.001, most were also found in blood.

From germline, CDR1 is SEHNR and CDR2 FQNEAQ (reference sequence). V was shortened by 11 bases and J by 8 bases, with 16 bases between the two germline ends. The length of the CDR3 is 12 residues. Source material for PBMCs was roughly 10 ml fresh peripheral blood. TCR beta CDR3 regions were amplified from RNA transcripts. HTBI primers were employed in a first-round RT-PCR of the TCR CDR3. A single record per CDR3 protein comes from TCRdb applying MiXCR to the multiplex PCR reads. This table holds approximately 380,000 distinct CDR3 sequences, about 18% found once. V and J are TRBV7-9 and TRBJ1-5; tentative D call: TRBD1 (5 bases). The TCR comes from a young woman with Graves' hyperthyroidism. The sample taken for sequencing was blood. CDR3 residues: CAGGTGPEPQHF. CDR3 nucleotide sequence: TGTGCCGGGGGGACGGGGCCGGAGCCCCAGCATTTT.